This T cell receptor beta chain was identified in a study of cytomegalovirus exposure and HLA in healthy donors. Findings of the study overall: Later, an analysis found that common viral pathogens appeared to be linked with several of the most significant clusters. TCR beta sequences reportedly predicted most subjects' HLA-A and HLA-B alleles accurately. Judged likely to be a sequencing artifact was a cluster of highly shared sequence variants.

With regard to this clone: Its specificity is unknown.

At the time of sampling, donors were nominally healthy, though unrecorded immune exposures were likely. Use of 60 Vbeta and 13 Jbeta primers characterized the PCR. Measured with immunoSEQ multiplex PCR; TCRdb has only the in-frame clones, and not every one. The sample shows about 62,000 clones, 78% of them seen only once. The sample taken for sequencing was PBMCs. The TCR was taken from a man in his forties in good health and CMV-seronegative.

Here the CDR3 reads CASSWTSGGASYNEQFF. The CDR3 region has the DNA TGTGCCAGCAGTTGGACTAGCGGGGGGGCTTCATACAATGAGCAGTTCTTC. This chain connects TRBV27 to TRBJ2-1; 15 bases are shared with TRBD2. This CDR3 has 17 amino acids. Germline CDR1 reads MNHEY; CDR2 reads SMNVEV (reference sequence). V shed 4 bases, J shed 4 bases, and the junction held 5 bases outside the gene matches.